The 30 T cell receptor beta chains below were found in one sample sequenced in a study of shared clonotypes between healthy human individuals. Assay used: immunoSEQ multiplex PCR; TCRdb lists only in-frame clones, some missing. The sample has 2.3 million or so clones; approximately 95% are singletons. Sequencing was performed on naive CD4+ T cells from PBMCs. The subset was: CD45RA+ positively selected. The source of these receptors is a man aged 18-30 years in good health. Some clones in this sample may be carry-over from other donors' samples.

V gene TRBV5-4 combines with J gene TRBJ2-5, with 9 nucleotides matching TRBD1. Germline lookup yields CDR1 SGHNT and CDR2 YYREEE (reference sequence). J gave up 5 bases and V 4 bases, and 6 bases lay outside the gene matches. The CDR3 sequence is 14 residues long. CDR3 in DNA: TGTGCCAGCAGCCGGGGACAGGGAGGGGAGACCCAGTACTTC. Amino acid sequence: CASSRGQGGETQYF.

V is TRBV29-1 and J is TRBJ2-7, with TRBD2 matching over 10 bases. Trimming removed 4 bases from V and 5 bases from J; junction bases left unmatched: 11. The CDR3 spans 15 residues. Germline CDR1 and CDR2: SQVTM and ANQGSEA. The DNA for the CDR3 is TGCAGCGTTGGCCCTCTAGCGGGAGCTATCCACGAGCAGTACTTC. Its translation: CSVGPLAGAIHEQYF.

The chain links TRBV15 to TRBJ2-1, with no clear D. V dropped 0 bases and J dropped 2 bases, with 8 bases sitting between them. Germline lookup yields CDR1 LNHNV and CDR2 YYDKDF (reference sequence). This CDR3 spans 15 amino acids. This CDR3 is CATSRDRPPYNEQFF. The CDR3 DNA is TGTGCCACCAGCAGAGATCGGCCGCCCTACAATGAGCAGTTCTTC.

This chain joins TRBV5-5 and TRBJ1-2, with 7 positions matching TRBD1. CDR1 and CDR2 from the germline V gene are SGHKS and YYEKEE (reference sequence). V lost 4 bases to trimming and J lost 4 bases; unmatched junction nucleotides: 10. This CDR3 is 15 amino acids long. CDR3 residues: CASSPRTGGSYGYTF. In nucleotides, the CDR3 is TGTGCCAGCAGCCCGCGGACAGGAGGATCCTATGGCTACACCTTC.

The genes are TRBV28 and TRBJ2-1, with TRBD2 matching 7 bases. Germline V CDR1 and CDR2: MDHEN, SYDVKM. Trimming at V came to 6 bases and at J to 1 base, leaving 6 bases not matched to a gene. This CDR3 contains 15 residues. The CDR3 DNA reads as TGTGCCAGCAGAACACTCGGGGGGTCCTACAATGAGCAGTTCTTC. Translation gives CASRTLGGSYNEQFF.

The gene calls are TRBV5-4 and TRBJ2-1; D might be TRBD1 (5 bases). The V end lost 3 bases, the J end lost 6 bases, and 13 bases lay between the germline ends. CDR1 is SGHNT and CDR2 is YYREEE in the germline V gene (reference sequence). The CDR3 is 14 amino acids. The CDR3, as DNA: TGTGCCAGCAGCTCTGGGGCTAGATCCAATGAGCAGTTCTTC. Translation: CASSSGARSNEQFF.

The V call is TRBV29-1, the J call TRBJ1-2; tentative D call: TRBD1 (5 bases). Looked up from germline, CDR1 is SQVTM and CDR2 is ANQGSEA. Trimming pared 6 bases from V and 7 bases from J, leaving 18 bases between. This CDR3 contains 13 residues. The DNA for the CDR3 is TGCAGCGTCTCGACAGCATGGGCCCGTGGCTACACCTTC. This codes for CSVSTAWARGYTF. Variable domain in full (rest from reference TRBV29-1 and TRBJ1-2): SAVISQKPSRDICQRGTSLTIQCQVDSQVTMMFWYRQQPGQSLTLIATANQGSEATYESGFVIDKFPISRPNLTFSTLTVSNMSPEDSSIYLCSVSTAWARGYTFGSGTRLTVV.

This chain uses TRBV7-2 with TRBJ2-2, with D perhaps TRBD2 (6 bases). Germline V gene sequence: CDR1 SGHTA, CDR2 FQGNSA. Trimming stripped 1 base from V and 5 bases from J, with 8 bases between. The CDR3 is 14 residues long. Here the CDR3 DNA reads TGTGCCAGCAGCTTAGACCTAGCGACCGGGGAGCTGTTTTTT. Translating it yields CASSLDLATGELFF.

The chain uses TRBV6-1 and TRBJ1-2; 8 bases agree with TRBD1. This CDR3 has 14 amino acids. Germline CDR1 MNHNS, CDR2 SASEGT. The V gene end was trimmed by 0 bases and the J gene end by 8 bases; junction bases not matched to a gene: 5. CDR3 sequence reads: CASSEAWTGNGYTF. The CDR3 region has the DNA TGTGCCAGCAGTGAAGCCTGGACAGGGAACGGCTACACCTTC.

The chain recombines TRBV5-6 with TRBJ2-7, with 10 nucleotides matching TRBD2. The length of the CDR3 is 14 residues. The V gene end was trimmed by 4 bases and the J gene end by 2 bases; junction bases not matched to a gene: 3. Germline-derived CDR1 and CDR2 are SGHDT and YYEEEE. The DNA for the CDR3 is TGTGCCAGCAGCCCAACTAGCGGGGCCTACGAGCAGTACTTC. Protein product: CASSPTSGAYEQYF.

CDR3 sequence (DNA): TGTGCCAGCAGTGAAAGGGGGTACTCGAACACTGAAGCTTTCTTT. This codes for CASSERGYSNTEAFF. The rearrangement uses TRBV6-1 and TRBJ1-1, with D maybe TRBD1 (6 bases). There are 15 residues in the CDR3. CDR1 is MNHNS, CDR2 SASEGT, per germline. V was clipped by 2 bases and J by 1 base, with 11 bases between them.

This chain connects TRBV28 to TRBJ2-5; 13 nucleotides agree with TRBD2. The CDR3 is made up of 17 amino acids. CDR1 is MDHEN, CDR2 SYDVKM, per germline. The trim removed 3 bases at V and 2 bases at J, leaving 6 bases unmatched. DNA of the CDR3: TGTGCCAGCAGTTTCCAGTCGGGACTAGCGGGACAAGAGACCCAGTACTTC. Its translation is CASSFQSGLAGQETQYF.

CDR3 protein: CASSLASEGTYEQYF. The CDR3 DNA is TGCGCCAGCAGCTTGGCCTCTGAAGGCACCTACGAGCAGTACTTC. The genes are TRBV5-1 and TRBJ2-7; D unclear. The V end lost 0 bases, the J end lost 2 bases, and 12 bases lay between the germline ends. CDR1 is SGHRS and CDR2 is YFSETQ in the germline V gene. This CDR3 spans 15 amino acids.

This rearrangement joins TRBV29-1 to TRBJ1-1; maybe TRBD1 (5 bases). This CDR3 is 12 amino acids long. The germline V gene encodes CDR1 SQVTM and CDR2 ANQGSEA. V was trimmed by 6 bases and J by 7 bases, leaving 15 bases between them. The CDR3 sequence: CSVVNGGVEAFF. The DNA for the CDR3 is TGCAGCGTCGTTAACGGGGGGGTTGAAGCTTTCTTT.

This chain joins TRBV10-3 and TRBJ1-5; no firm D call. Germline V CDR1 and CDR2: ENHRY, SYGVKD. This CDR3 has 14 amino acids. V lost 1 base, J lost 3 bases, and 7 bases lay in between. CDR3 in DNA: TGTGCCATCAGTGAGTTGTATGACAATCAGCCCCAGCATTTT. Protein: CAISELYDNQPQHF.

The V and J genes are TRBV7-9 and TRBJ2-2, with a possible D match to TRBD2 (5 bases). This CDR3 spans 17 amino acids. Trimming pared 5 bases from V and 0 bases from J, leaving 16 bases between. Germline values: CDR1 SEHNR, CDR2 FQNEAQ (reference sequence). CDR3 in amino acids: CASSPLGFGPNTGELFF. The CDR3 DNA reads TGTGCCAGCAGCCCACTAGGGTTTGGCCCGAACACCGGGGAGCTGTTTTTT.

This chain links TRBV30 with TRBJ2-6; no reliable D call. This CDR3 is 14 amino acids long. Trimming left V 4 bases short and J 0 bases short, with 7 bases between. CDR1 is GTSNPN and CDR2 is SVGIG in the germline V gene (reference sequence). Here the CDR3 DNA reads TGTGCCTGGACCTTGGGCTCTGGGGCCAACGTCCTGACTTTC. Translated, it gives CAWTLGSGANVLTF.

The chain carries TRBV6-6 and TRBJ1-1, with TRBD1 as a possible D gene (6 bases). V shed 11 bases and J shed 1 base, with 14 bases lying between them. Germline lookup yields CDR1 MNHNY and CDR2 SVGAGI (reference sequence). The CDR3 is 13 residues long. CDR3 in DNA: TGTGCCGGGTCGGGGGGCAAGAACACTGAAGCTTTCTTT. Protein sequence: CAGSGGKNTEAFF.

This rearrangement joins TRBV6-5 to TRBJ2-5, with D perhaps matching TRBD2 (6 bases). CDR3 length: 15 amino acids. The ends were cut back, 6 bases at V and 5 bases at J, with 19 bases in the middle. Looked up from germline, CDR1 is MNHEY and CDR2 is SVGAGI. CDR3 DNA sequence: TGTGCCAGCAGCCGTCAAGGTGGAGGGGCTGAGACCCAGTACTTC. Protein sequence: CASSRQGGGAETQYF.

V usage is TRBV14 and J usage is TRBJ1-4; D call uncertain. Germline V gene data show CDR1 as SGHDN and CDR2 as FVKESK. The CDR3 runs to 13 residues. Trimming stripped 4 bases from V and 8 bases from J, with 11 bases between. CDR3 sequence: CASSRSAGEKLFF. The CDR3 region has the DNA TGTGCCAGCAGCCGATCTGCGGGGGAAAAACTGTTTTTT.

The rearrangement uses TRBV29-1 and TRBJ1-1, with D unresolved. From germline, CDR1 is SQVTM and CDR2 ANQGSEA. CDR3 size: 12 residues. V shed 4 bases and J shed 0 bases, with 6 bases lying between them. The CDR3 DNA reads as TGCAGCGTTGCAGACATGAACACTGAAGCTTTCTTT. It specifies CSVADMNTEAFF.

This chain links TRBV5-4 with TRBJ1-1; D perhaps matches TRBD1 (5 bases). Germline V gives CDR1 SGHNT, CDR2 YYREEE (reference sequence). Trimming removed 5 bases from V and 10 bases from J, with 18 bases in between. This CDR3 comprises 13 residues. The CDR3 sequence is CASRPEAGTLAFF. The CDR3 bases are TGTGCCAGCAGGCCCGAGGCGGGGACGCTAGCTTTCTTT.

The chain carries TRBV7-9 and TRBJ2-7; D may be TRBD2 (5 bases). Germline loops: CDR1 SEHNR, CDR2 FQNEAQ (reference sequence). The length of the CDR3 is 15 residues. Trimming pared 1 base from V and 2 bases from J, leaving 12 bases between. The CDR3 protein is CASSLGSGLTYEQYF. CDR3 coding DNA: TGTGCCAGCAGCTTAGGGAGCGGTCTTACCTACGAGCAGTACTTC.

The rearrangement links TRBV2 to TRBJ2-7; possibly TRBD2 for D (5 bases). V was cut by 2 bases and J by 0 bases, with 14 bases left in between. CDR3 length equals 16 residues. From germline, CDR1 is SNHLY and CDR2 FYNNEI. DNA for the CDR3: TGTGCCAGCAGTGAATGGGGAGCCCCTCCCTCCTACGAGCAGTACTTC. Its protein is CASSEWGAPPSYEQYF.

In this sample, this clone turned up a few times. The CDR3 here is CAWSDPIYYSNQPQHF. The CDR3 nucleotides read TGTGCCTGGAGTGACCCGATTTATTATAGCAATCAGCCCCAGCATTTT. V is TRBV30 and J is TRBJ1-5; D is unclear. CDR1 and CDR2 (germline): GTSNPN, SVGIG (reference sequence). The V gene lost 1 base and the J gene lost 0 bases, with 13 bases spanning the gap. The CDR3 spans 16 residues.

A remark on this clone: Distinct nucleotide sequences in the sample also encode this CDR3. The chain employs TRBV5-1 and TRBJ2-1, with D tentatively TRBD1 (6 bases). Germline loops: CDR1 SGHRS, CDR2 YFSETQ. V was clipped by 0 bases and J by 0 bases, with 7 bases between them. CDR3 length: 15 residues. The CDR3 spells CASSLAGVSYNEQFF. CDR3 DNA sequence: TGCGCCAGCAGCTTGGCAGGGGTCTCCTACAATGAGCAGTTCTTC.

The chain employs TRBV27 and TRBJ1-2, with 9 bases lining up with TRBD1. This CDR3 region has 18 residues. Germline CDR1 reads MNHEY; CDR2 reads SMNVEV (reference sequence). V gave up 6 bases and J gave up 8 bases; unmatched junction bases: 22. The CDR3 reads CASSKIMGPRDRESGYTF. The CDR3 DNA follows: TGTGCCAGCAGCAAGATTATGGGACCTCGGGACAGGGAGAGCGGCTACACCTTC.

Only one count was recorded for this clone. The chain employs TRBV10-3 and TRBJ2-7; 9 bases map to TRBD1. Trimming took 5 bases from V and 2 from J; bases not matched to a gene: 16. Germline loops: CDR1 ENHRY, CDR2 SYGVKD. The CDR3 is made up of 18 amino acids. CDR3 in DNA: TGTGCCATCAGTACAAACCCGGGACAGGGCCTTAGGGCCTACGAGCAGTACTTC. As protein: CAISTNPGQGLRAYEQYF.

V is TRBV5-1 and J is TRBJ2-3, with TRBD1 as a possible D gene (6 bases). Deletions cut 0 bases from V and 4 bases from J, with 9 bases between. The germline V gene encodes CDR1 SGHRS and CDR2 YFSETQ. The CDR3 is 14 residues long. This chain's CDR3 is CASSLGQDADTQYF. The CDR3 DNA reads as TGCGCCAGCAGCTTGGGACAGGACGCAGATACGCAGTATTTT. The full variable domain, its missing parts supplied by reference TRBV5-1 and TRBJ2-3, is KAGVTQTPRYLIKTRGQQVTLSCSPISGHRSVSWYQQTPGQGLQFLFEYFSETQRNKGNFPGRFSGRQFSNSRSEMNVSTLELGDSALYLCASSLGQDADTQYFGPGTRLTVL.

The chain combines TRBV9 with TRBJ2-3, with a possible D match to TRBD1 (5 bases). Trimming stripped 0 bases from V and 3 bases from J, with 14 bases between. Germline-derived CDR1 and CDR2 are SGDLS and YYNGEE. This CDR3 contains 16 residues. The CDR3 region is CASSVGVRQGTDTQYF. DNA for the CDR3: TGTGCCAGCAGCGTAGGGGTACGGCAGGGAACAGATACGCAGTATTTT.